The clone carrying this T cell receptor (beta chain) was detected only a few times. Antigen unknown. These data originate in a study of T cells after yellow fever vaccination. Study conclusions and caveats: Of the clonotypes, a small share occurred in both CD4 and CD8 compartments.

One entry per CDR3 protein results from TCRdb running MiXCR on the 5' RACE reads. The top ten clones hold roughly 33% of a sample with about 160,000 distinct CDR3 sequences, roughly a tenth of them seen once. This CDR3 is built from 13 residues. The V gene's germline CDR1 is LGHNA and CDR2 YSLEER. Trimming took 0 bases from V and 5 from J, leaving 5 bases between them. The V call is TRBV4-3, the J call TRBJ2-1, with D unresolved. The sequence was collected from a young man who received the YFV17D yellow fever vaccine. Material: CD8+ T cells sorted from PBMCs, obtained 45 days after the yellow fever booster vaccination. CDR3 DNA: TGCGCCAGCAGCCAAGAGTTAAACAATGAGCAGTTCTTC. This translates into CASSQELNNEQFF.